A selection of T cell receptor beta chains follows, all from one sample in a study of T cells in Graves' hyperthyroidism and ophthalmopathy. TCRdb redid the calling of the multiplex PCR reads with MiXCR, one entry per CDR3 protein. The repertoire includes some 700,000 distinct CDR3 sequences, 15% to 20% of them detected once, and roughly 15% sits in the top ten. The specimen sequenced was blood. The receptors come from a middle-aged man with Graves' hyperthyroidism. Both conserved end residues are part of each CDR3. A D gene is named only where the DNA matches it firmly. Not every row has a clone size; where given, it reads once, few, many or a size class.

D,size,J,V,DNA,CDR3
TRBD2,.,TRBJ2-7,TRBV18,TGTGCCAGCTCCCCAACTAGCGGGGGGACCTACGAGCAGTACTTC,CASSPTSGGTYEQYF
TRBD1,.,TRBJ2-7,TRBV2,TGTGCCAGCAGCGAGGGACAGGGATCTAACGAGCAGTACTTC,CASSEGQGSNEQYF
TRBD2,few,TRBJ2-1,TRBV7-2,TGTGCCAGCAGCACACTAGGCGGGAGATACAATGAGCAGCTCTTC,CASSTLGGRYNEQLF
.,many,TRBJ2-3,TRBV20-1,TGCGGCCTAGTTCGAGGCACAGATACGCAGTATTTT,CGLVRGTDTQYF
.,few,TRBJ1-2,TRBV24-1,TGTGCCACCAGTGATCGAGGGACCTACTATGGCTACACCTTC,CATSDRGTYYGYTF
TRBD2,many,TRBJ2-7,TRBV12-3/TRBV12-4,TGTGCCAGCAACAAAAGCCCGGGGACGGGGGGCGAGCAGTACTTC,CASNKSPGTGGEQYF
TRBD1,.,TRBJ2-7,TRBV28,TGTGCCAGCAGGGGTTCAGGGGGAAGTACCTACGAGCAGTACTTC,CASRGSGGSTYEQYF
.,many,TRBJ2-1,TRBV4-1,TGCGCCAGCAGCCAAGAACCGTGGGGTCCTCAGTTCTTC,CASSQEPWGPQFF
TRBD2,many,TRBJ2-1,TRBV9,TGTGCCAGCAGCGACTATCGACTAGCGGGGAACAATGAGCAGTTCTTC,CASSDYRLAGNNEQFF
TRBD1,many,TRBJ2-7,TRBV19,TGTGCCAGCCAACGGGGGACAGGCTCCTACGAGCAGTACTTC,CASQRGTGSYEQYF
TRBD2,many,TRBJ2-3,TRBV28,TGTGCCAGCAGTTTAAGGGACTACACAGATACGCAGTATTTT,CASSLRDYTDTQYF
.,many,TRBJ2-3,TRBV29-1,TGCAGCGTTGACGTCGGGACTGTCACAGATACGCAGTATTTT,CSVDVGTVTDTQYF
.,many,TRBJ1-6,TRBV25-1,TGTGCCAGCAGTGAGAGCTCCTATAATTCACCCCTCCACTTT,CASSESSYNSPLHF
TRBD2,many,TRBJ2-7,TRBV7-9,TGTGCCAGCAGCTTCGCGGGAGGCCGAGGTTACGAGCAGTACTTC,CASSFAGGRGYEQYF
.,many,TRBJ2-3,TRBV7-3,TGTGCCAGCAGCTTAACGAGCTTTAGGGCGGCAGATACGCAGTATTTT,CASSLTSFRAADTQYF
TRBD1,many,TRBJ1-6,TRBV5-1,TGCGCCAGCAGCAGGGCAGGGGGCTGGGATTCACCCCTCCACTTT,CASSRAGGWDSPLHF
.,.,TRBJ2-7,TRBV7-8,TGTGCCAGCAGCTTAGCGCGGACGATCGAGCGGTACTTC,CASSLARTIERYF
.,many,TRBJ1-4,TRBV5-1,TGCGCCAGCAGCCTCATGGGAGCAGATGAAAAACTGTTTTTT,CASSLMGADEKLFF
TRBD1,many,TRBJ2-7,TRBV28,TGTGCCAGCAAGAGGTCCGGGACAGGACGAGGCGAGCAGTACTTC,CASKRSGTGRGEQYF
TRBD1,.,TRBJ1-2,TRBV5-1,TGTGCCAGCAGCGGACACCCGGGACAGGGGGCGCTGAGCTATGGCTACACCTTC,CASSGHPGQGALSYGYTF
.,.,TRBJ2-5,TRBV28,TGTGCCAGCAGTTTAGGGGGTTTGAGGGAGACCCAGTACTTC,CASSLGGLRETQYF
.,many,TRBJ2-3,TRBV6-1,TGTGCCAGCAGTGAAAGGCAGCTCACGTTGGGCACAGATACGCAGTATTTT,CASSERQLTLGTDTQYF
TRBD2,.,TRBJ2-3,TRBV9,TGTGCCAGCAGCGGATCTCTAGCGGGAGCTGTAGATACGCAGTATTTT,CASSGSLAGAVDTQYF
TRBD2,many,TRBJ2-1,TRBV29-1,TGCAGCGTTGCCACCCATAGCGGGAGTATAAATGAGCAGTTCTTC,CSVATHSGSINEQFF
.,many,TRBJ1-1,TRBV7-9,TGTGCCAGCACCCAAGGGGGAACTGAAGCTTTCTTT,CASTQGGTEAFF
TRBD2,few,TRBJ2-3,TRBV20-1,TGCAGTGCTAACCCACTAGCGGGACCTGGAGCCGTTAGCACAGATACGCAGTATTTT,CSANPLAGPGAVSTDTQYF
.,few,TRBJ2-2,TRBV11-2,TGTGCCAGCAGTTCTCAAAGTGGTCCCTACACCGGGGAGCTGTTTTTT,CASSSQSGPYTGELFF
TRBD1,.,TRBJ1-5,TRBV11-2,TGTGCCAGCAGCTTAGGGGGACAGCCCAATCAGCCCCAGCATTTT,CASSLGGQPNQPQHF
.,.,TRBJ2-1,TRBV7-9,TGTGCCAGCAGCCGCGGAGCGGGCGGGGCGAATGAGCAGTTCTTC,CASSRGAGGANEQFF
.,many,TRBJ1-1,TRBV29-1,TGCAGCGTTGGTCGGGGCTTCACTGAAGCTTTCTTT,CSVGRGFTEAFF
TRBD1,few,TRBJ1-1,TRBV7-2,TGCGCCAGCAGCTTAACAGGGGGAAGGATGAACACTGAAGCTTTCTTT,CASSLTGGRMNTEAFF
.,few,TRBJ2-2,TRBV19,TGTGCCAGTAGAAATGGACAGCACTCCACCGGGGAGCTGTTTTTT,CASRNGQHSTGELFF
.,many,TRBJ1-5,TRBV6-2/TRBV6-3,TGTGCCAGCAGTTACGAGACCTCTCAGCCCCAGCATTTT,CASSYETSQPQHF
.,.,TRBJ2-3,TRBV4-1,TGCGCCAGCAGCCAGAGGGTCCCGCCAGATACGCAGTATTTT,CASSQRVPPDTQYF
.,few,TRBJ1-4,TRBV4-3,TGCGCCAGCAGCCATTATTCGGTGGACCGTAATGAAAAACTGTTTTTT,CASSHYSVDRNEKLFF
TRBD1,.,TRBJ2-7,TRBV5-1,TGCGCCAGCAGCATGGACAGGGGAGAGGACGAGCAGTACTTC,CASSMDRGEDEQYF
.,few,TRBJ1-1,TRBV18,TGTGCCAGCTCACCAGGACAAATGGGCACTGAAGCTTTCTTT,CASSPGQMGTEAFF
TRBD2,many,TRBJ2-1,TRBV7-3,TGTGCCAGCAGCTCCACTAGCGGCTACTACAATGAGCAGTTCTTC,CASSSTSGYYNEQFF
.,many,TRBJ2-1,TRBV12-3/TRBV12-4,TGTGCCAGCAGTTCCTTTTATGAGCAGTTCTTC,CASSSFYEQFF
.,.,TRBJ2-2,TRBV3-1,TGTGCCAGCAGCCAAGTTGTCACCGGGGAGCTGTTTTTT,CASSQVVTGELFF
TRBD2,many,TRBJ2-7,TRBV28,TGTGCCAGCAGTTTCATCCCCGGGACTAGGACCCACGAGCAGTACTTC,CASSFIPGTRTHEQYF
TRBD1,.,TRBJ2-3,TRBV20-1,TGCAGCGCTCCGACAGGGGGCATTGCGGATACGCAGTATTTT,CSAPTGGIADTQYF
.,.,TRBJ1-2,TRBV4-3,TGCGCCAGCAGCCAAGACGGGTTTAGTTATGGCTACACCTTC,CASSQDGFSYGYTF
.,few,TRBJ1-4,TRBV9,TGTGCCAGCAGCCCCGACGGGCTAAATGAAAAACTGTTTTTT,CASSPDGLNEKLFF
.,.,TRBJ2-7,TRBV4-3,TGCGCCAGCAGCGAAGATTTCGGGGGAAACTACGAGCAGTACTTC,CASSEDFGGNYEQYF
.,many,TRBJ1-1,TRBV28,TGTGCCAGCAGTTGGCCGGGGGGGGTCGGAACTGAAGCTTTCTTT,CASSWPGGVGTEAFF
TRBD1,many,TRBJ1-2,TRBV12-3/TRBV12-4,TGTGCCAGCAGATCGGCAGGGGGCGGCTATGGCTACACCTTC,CASRSAGGGYGYTF
.,.,TRBJ1-2,TRBV19,TGTGCCAGAGCAGAACGCATCCGGGACAAAGGGGAGCCTAACTATGGCTACACCTTC,CARAERIRDKGEPNYGYTF
.,many,TRBJ1-5,TRBV2,TGTGCCAGCAGTGGGGGAATGGCTCAGCCCCAGCATTTT,CASSGGMAQPQHF
.,.,TRBJ2-7,TRBV5-5,TGTGCCAGCAGCTTGGAACTCAACGAGCATTACTTC,CASSLELNEHYF
.,many,TRBJ2-7,TRBV5-1,TGCGCCAGCAGCTTGGAAGGTAACGAGCAGTACTTC,CASSLEGNEQYF
.,few,TRBJ1-5,TRBV27,TGTGCCAGCAGTTTAAACAGGTTTAGCAATCAGCCCCAGCATTTT,CASSLNRFSNQPQHF
.,.,TRBJ1-4,TRBV27,TGTGCCAGCCGCCCCCAGCGGGAAATTAATGAAAAACTGTTTTTT,CASRPQREINEKLFF
TRBD2,few,TRBJ2-1,TRBV27,TGTGCCAGCAGTATATCCCCGGGACTAGCGTATTACAATGAGCAGTTCTTC,CASSISPGLAYYNEQFF
.,many,TRBJ1-5,TRBV30,TGTGCCTGGAGTGTGGGGGGAGGATATCAGCCCCAGCATTTT,CAWSVGGGYQPQHF
.,many,TRBJ2-7,TRBV6-1,TGTGCCAGCAGTGAAGGGCTAGTAATAAACGAGCAGTACTTC,CASSEGLVINEQYF
TRBD2,.,TRBJ2-3,TRBV20-1,TGCAGTGCTCCCCCCGCTAGCGGGTTGGATACGCAGTATTTT,CSAPPASGLDTQYF
.,.,TRBJ1-2,TRBV12-3/TRBV12-4,TGTGCCAGCAGTTCCCGGAGAAACAGGGCGGCTGGCTACACCTTC,CASSSRRNRAAGYTF
TRBD2,many,TRBJ2-7,TRBV7-8,TGTGCCAGCAGCCTACGACTAGCACCATACGAGCAGTACTTC,CASSLRLAPYEQYF